This TCR beta chain was found in a study of blood T cell repertoires in COVID-19. Study-wide background: Both acute and convalescent COVID-19 samples were obtained from the United States, Italy and Spain. In each case, the material was cDNA or gDNA derived from T cells, B-cell-depleted T cells, or PBMCs.

V was shortened by 3 bases and J by 4 bases, with 10 bases between the two germline ends. Looked up from germline, CDR1 is KGHSH and CDR2 is LQKENI. The CDR3 consists of 13 residues. Original handling: Reference gene primer amplification yielded estimated nucleated cell counts. TCRdb keeps only in-frame clones here, not all; method: immunoSEQ multiplex PCR. D and trimming were read from the DNA, whereas the V and J calls and clone size are those reported in that table. The table records around 230,000 clones, over 80% of them present only once. The gene calls are TRBV18 and TRBJ2-7; TRBD1 might be the D (6 bases). Sequencing was carried out using peripheral blood. This clonotype originated in a man in his forties or fifties with acute or convalescent COVID-19. The CDR3 DNA reads TGTGCCAGCTCACCCCTGGGGGCTTACGAGCAGTACTTC. Residues: CASSPLGAYEQYF.